This T cell receptor (beta chain) was sequenced during a study of blood T cell repertoires in COVID-19. Whole-study context: T cells, B-cell-depleted T cells, or PBMCs supplied cDNA or gDNA.

Original data processing: The assay estimated nucleated cells by amplifying reference gene primers. TCRdb's table, derived via immunoSEQ multiplex PCR, lists solely in-frame clones and lacks some. V and J calls and clone size follow that table, whereas D and trimming were derived from the DNA. The sample yields roughly 280,000 clones, approximately 90% seen once. This clone was counted a single time. This CDR3 region has 13 residues. Trimming took 3 bases from V and 3 from J, leaving 8 bases between them. The germline V gene encodes CDR1 KGHSH and CDR2 LQKENI. The receptor was derived from a woman under 30 who had recovered from COVID-19. The source material was PBMCs or T cells enriched from blood (not recorded which). The chain links TRBV18 to TRBJ1-1, with D hard to call. The CDR3 loop is CASSPSRDTEAFF. For the CDR3, the DNA is TGTGCCAGCTCACCTAGTCGTGACACTGAAGCTTTCTTT.